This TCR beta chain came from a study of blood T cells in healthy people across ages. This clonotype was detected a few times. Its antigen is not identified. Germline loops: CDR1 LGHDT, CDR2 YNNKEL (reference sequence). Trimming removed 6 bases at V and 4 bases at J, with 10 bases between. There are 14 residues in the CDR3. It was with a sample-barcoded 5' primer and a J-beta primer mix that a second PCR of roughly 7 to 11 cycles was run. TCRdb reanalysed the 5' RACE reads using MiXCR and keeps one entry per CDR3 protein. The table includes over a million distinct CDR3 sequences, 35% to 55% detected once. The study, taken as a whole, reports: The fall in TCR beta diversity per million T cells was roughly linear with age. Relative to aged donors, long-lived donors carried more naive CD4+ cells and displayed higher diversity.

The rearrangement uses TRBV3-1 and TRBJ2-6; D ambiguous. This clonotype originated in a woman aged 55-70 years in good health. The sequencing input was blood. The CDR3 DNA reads TGTGCCAGCAGACTGGAGATAGGGGCCAACGTCCTGACTTTC. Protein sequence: CASRLEIGANVLTF.